The source of this T cell receptor beta chain is a study of cytomegalovirus exposure and HLA in healthy donors. Findings and caveats of the study: Some V segments could not be told apart, so they were left out, TRBV6-2 and TRBV6-3 among them.

Turning to this clone: Its target is not known.

The PCR ran on 60 Vbeta and 13 Jbeta primers. Some clones are missing from TCRdb's copy, which holds only in-frame ones; the method was immunoSEQ multiplex PCR. The sample lists 85,000 to 130,000 clones, over 60% occurring once. This CDR3 region has 16 residues. Trimming stripped 2 bases from V and 6 bases from J, with 17 bases between. The germline CDR1 and CDR2 sequences are MDHEN and SYDVKM. The chain couples TRBV28 to TRBJ1-5; D is possibly TRBD1 (6 bases). This sequence was found in a woman in her fifties or sixties in good health and CMV-seropositive. The specimen sequenced was PBMCs. CDR3 in amino acids: CASSLPFHREPQPQHF. The DNA for the CDR3 is TGTGCCAGCAGTTTACCCTTCCACAGGGAACCTCAGCCCCAGCATTTT.